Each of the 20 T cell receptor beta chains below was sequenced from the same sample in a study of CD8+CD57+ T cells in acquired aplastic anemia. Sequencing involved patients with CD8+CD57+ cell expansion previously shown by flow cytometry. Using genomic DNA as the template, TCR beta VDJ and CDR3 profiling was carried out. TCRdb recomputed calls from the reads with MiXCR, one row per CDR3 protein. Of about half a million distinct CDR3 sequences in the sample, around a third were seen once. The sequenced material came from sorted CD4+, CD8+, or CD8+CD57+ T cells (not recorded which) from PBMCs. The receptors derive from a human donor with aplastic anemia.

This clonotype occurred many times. CDR3 loop: CASSLGGGLPSPLHF. For the CDR3, the DNA is TGTGCCAGCAGCTTAGGGGGGGGACTACCTTCACCCCTCCACTTT. The chain has TRBV7-2 and TRBJ1-6, with a possible D match to TRBD1 (5 bases). Trimming took 1 base from V and 9 from J, leaving 13 bases between them. The CDR3 is made up of 15 amino acids. From germline, CDR1 is SGHTA and CDR2 FQGNSA.

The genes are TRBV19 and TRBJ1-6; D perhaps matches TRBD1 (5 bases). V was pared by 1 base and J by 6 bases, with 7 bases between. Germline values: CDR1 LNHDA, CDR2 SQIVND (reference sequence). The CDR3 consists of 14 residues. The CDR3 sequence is CASSIGDGNSPLHF. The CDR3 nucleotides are TGTGCCAGTAGTATAGGGGACGGTAATTCACCCCTCCACTTT. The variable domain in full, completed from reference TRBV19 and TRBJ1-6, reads DGGITQSPKYLFRKEGQNVTLSCEQNLNHDAMYWYRQDPGQGLRLIYYSQIVNDFQKGDIAEGYSVSREKKESFPLTVTSAQKNPTAFYLCASSIGDGNSPLHFGNGTRLTVT.

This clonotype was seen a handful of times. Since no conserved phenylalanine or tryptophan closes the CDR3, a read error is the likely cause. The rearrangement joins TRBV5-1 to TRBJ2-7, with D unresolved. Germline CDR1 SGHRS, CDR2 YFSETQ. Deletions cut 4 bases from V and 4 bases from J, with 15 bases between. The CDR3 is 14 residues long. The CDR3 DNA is TGCGCCAGCAGCCCAGTGGGTTCCGGGTACGAGCAGTACTCC. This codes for CASSPVGSGYEQYS.

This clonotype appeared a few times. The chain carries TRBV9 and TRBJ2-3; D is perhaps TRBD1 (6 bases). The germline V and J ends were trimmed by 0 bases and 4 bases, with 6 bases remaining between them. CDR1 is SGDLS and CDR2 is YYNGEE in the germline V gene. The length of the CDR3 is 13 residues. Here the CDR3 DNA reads TGTGCCAGCAGCGTAGGGGGGCCAGATACGCAGTATTTT. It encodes CASSVGGPDTQYF.

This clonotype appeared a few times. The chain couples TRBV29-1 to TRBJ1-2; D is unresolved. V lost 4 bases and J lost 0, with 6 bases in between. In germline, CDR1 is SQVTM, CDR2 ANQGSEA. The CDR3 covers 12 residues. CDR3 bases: TGCAGCGTTGTGACGGCTAACTATGGCTACACCTTC. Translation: CSVVTANYGYTF.

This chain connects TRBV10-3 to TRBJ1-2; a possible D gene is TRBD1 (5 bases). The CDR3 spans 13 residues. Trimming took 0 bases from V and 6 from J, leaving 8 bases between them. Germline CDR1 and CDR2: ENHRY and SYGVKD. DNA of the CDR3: TGTGCCATCAGTGAGTCGGCGGGACATGGCTACACCTTC. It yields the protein CAISESAGHGYTF.

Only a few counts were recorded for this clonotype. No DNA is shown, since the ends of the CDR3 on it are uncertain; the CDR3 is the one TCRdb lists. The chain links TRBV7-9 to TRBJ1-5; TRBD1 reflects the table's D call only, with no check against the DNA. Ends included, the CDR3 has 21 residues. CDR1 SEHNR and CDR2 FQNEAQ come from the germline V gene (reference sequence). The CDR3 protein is CASSFYICSAPDRVANQPQHF.

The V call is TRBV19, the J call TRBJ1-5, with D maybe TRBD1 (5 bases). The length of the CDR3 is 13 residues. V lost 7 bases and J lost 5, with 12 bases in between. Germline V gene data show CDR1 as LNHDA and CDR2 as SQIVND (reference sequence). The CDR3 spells CASKEGRDQPQHF. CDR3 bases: TGTGCCAGTAAGGAGGGCAGGGATCAGCCCCAGCATTTT.

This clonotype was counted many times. CDR3 region: CASSERGTHEQYF. The CDR3 DNA is TGTGCCAGCAGCGAGCGGGGGACCCACGAGCAGTACTTC. The rearrangement uses TRBV5-8 and TRBJ2-7; 8 positions match TRBD2. Germline CDR1 is SGHTS and CDR2 is YDEGEE. There are 13 residues in the CDR3. Unmatched junction bases numbered 5, after V lost 4 bases and J lost 5 bases.

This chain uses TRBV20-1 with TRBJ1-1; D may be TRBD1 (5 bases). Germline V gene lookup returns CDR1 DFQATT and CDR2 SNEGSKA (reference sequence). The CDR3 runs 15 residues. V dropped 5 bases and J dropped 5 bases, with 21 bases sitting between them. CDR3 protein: CSAYSGQGPWTEAFF. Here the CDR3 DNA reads TGCAGTGCTTACTCGGGGCAGGGTCCATGGACTGAAGCTTTCTTT.

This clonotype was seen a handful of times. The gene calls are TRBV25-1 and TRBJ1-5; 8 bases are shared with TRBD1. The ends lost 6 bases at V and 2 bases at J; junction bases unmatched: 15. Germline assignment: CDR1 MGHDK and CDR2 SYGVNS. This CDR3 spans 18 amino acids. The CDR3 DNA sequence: TGTGCCAGCAGCCGCGGACAGGGTGTTACGACTGGCAATCAGCCCCAGCATTTT. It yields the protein CASSRGQGVTTGNQPQHF.

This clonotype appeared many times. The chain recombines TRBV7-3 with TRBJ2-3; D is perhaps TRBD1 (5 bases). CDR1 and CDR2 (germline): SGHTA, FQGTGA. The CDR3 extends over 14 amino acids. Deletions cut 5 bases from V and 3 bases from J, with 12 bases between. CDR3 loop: CASSADHRTDTQYF. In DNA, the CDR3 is TGTGCCAGCAGCGCGGATCACAGGACAGATACGCAGTATTTT.

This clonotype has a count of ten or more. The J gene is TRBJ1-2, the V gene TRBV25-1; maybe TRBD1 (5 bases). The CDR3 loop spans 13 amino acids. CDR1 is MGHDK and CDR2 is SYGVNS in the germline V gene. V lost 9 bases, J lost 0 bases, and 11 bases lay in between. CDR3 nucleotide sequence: TGTGCCAGTAGTCGGGGGTCTAACTATGGCTACACCTTC. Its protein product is CASSRGSNYGYTF.

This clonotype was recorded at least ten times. CDR3: CASSFTESNQPQHF. DNA of the CDR3: TGTGCCAGCAGCTTTACAGAAAGCAATCAGCCCCAGCATTTT. The rearrangement joins TRBV7-8 to TRBJ1-5; D gene ambiguous. The CDR3 spans 14 residues. V was shortened by 3 bases and J by 1 base, with 7 bases between the two germline ends. Germline V lookup: CDR1 SGHVS, CDR2 FQNEAQ.

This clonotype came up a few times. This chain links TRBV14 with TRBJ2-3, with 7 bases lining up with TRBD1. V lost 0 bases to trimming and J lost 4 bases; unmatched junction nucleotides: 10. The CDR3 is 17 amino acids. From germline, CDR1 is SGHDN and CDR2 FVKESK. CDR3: CASSQDTGDRSSDTQYF. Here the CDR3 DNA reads TGTGCCAGCAGCCAAGATACTGGGGACAGAAGTTCAGATACGCAGTATTTT.

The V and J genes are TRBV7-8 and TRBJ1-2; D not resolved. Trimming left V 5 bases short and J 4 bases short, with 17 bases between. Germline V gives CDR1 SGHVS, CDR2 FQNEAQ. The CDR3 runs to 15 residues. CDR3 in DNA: TGTGCCAGCAGCCACGGGCACGGGATGACCTATGGCTACACCTTC. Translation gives CASSHGHGMTYGYTF.

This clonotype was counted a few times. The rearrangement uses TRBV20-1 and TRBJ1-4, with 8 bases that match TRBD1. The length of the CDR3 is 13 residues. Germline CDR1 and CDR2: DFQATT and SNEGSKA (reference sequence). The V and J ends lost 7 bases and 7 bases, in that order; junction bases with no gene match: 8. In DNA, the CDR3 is TGCAGTGTAAGGGGACAGGCGGGTGAAAAACTGTTTTTT. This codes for CSVRGQAGEKLFF.

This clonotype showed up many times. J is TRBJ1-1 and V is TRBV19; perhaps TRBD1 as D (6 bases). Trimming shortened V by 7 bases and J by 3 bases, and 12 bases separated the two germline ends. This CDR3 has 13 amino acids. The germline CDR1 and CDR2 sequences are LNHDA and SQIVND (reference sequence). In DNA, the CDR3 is TGTGCCAGTACCTTGGACAGTTACACTGAAGCTTTCTTT. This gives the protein CASTLDSYTEAFF.

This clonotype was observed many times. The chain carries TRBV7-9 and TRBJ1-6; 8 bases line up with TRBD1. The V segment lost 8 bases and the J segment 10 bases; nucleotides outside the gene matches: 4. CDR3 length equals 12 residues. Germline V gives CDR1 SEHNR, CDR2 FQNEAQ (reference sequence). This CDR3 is CASYRGSSPLHF. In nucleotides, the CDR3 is TGTGCCAGCTACAGGGGGAGCTCACCCCTCCACTTT.

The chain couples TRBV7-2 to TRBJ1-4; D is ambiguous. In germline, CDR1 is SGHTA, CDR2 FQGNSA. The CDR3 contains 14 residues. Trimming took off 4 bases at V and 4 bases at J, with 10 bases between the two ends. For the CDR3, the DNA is TGTGCCAGCAGCTCTGGGAGGCATAATGAAAAACTGTTTTTT. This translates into CASSSGRHNEKLFF.